One TCR beta chain is described in this entry. Which antigen it targets is not known. No much larger clone is present one base from it, and per-base qualities are unavailable. The donors were healthy, HIV-negative adults with no recently reported acute infections or vaccinations. Every donor was a Caucasian adult living in Nashville, Tennessee, USA. CD4+ T cells were enriched by magnetic negative selection; naive cells were then positively selected on CD45RA, and the negative fraction formed the memory subset. Blood was obtained by leukapheresis, after which PBMCs were separated by Ficoll-Histopaque density gradient centrifugation and cryopreserved in liquid nitrogen vapor phase. Analytical flow cytometry was used to check the purity and quantity of each magnetically sorted T cell population. From each sorted fraction, genomic DNA was isolated and quantified by UV absorbance on a Nanodrop 2000c. Counted from cysteine to phenylalanine, this CDR3 has 14 amino acids. CDR3 DNA only is kept here, 42 bases in frame from base 1. The germline V end is reduced by 4 bases and the J end by 5 bases; junction bases left unmatched: 8. CDR1 KGHSH and CDR2 LQKENI were looked up in the germline V gene.

This record belongs to a study of shared clonotypes between healthy human individuals (dated by TCRdb to the early 2020s). Study-level background: A few men and two women, aged 18 to 49 years, made up the cohort. For each donor, CD4 naive and CD4 memory were each given three plates, CD8 naive was given two plates, and CD8 memory was given one plate. To estimate repertoire size and how much clonotypes are shared between individuals, the study performed deep sequencing of blood TCR repertoires from roughly five healthy adults. To increase sequencing depth and limit assay-specific biases, TCR repertoire library preparation and sequencing were carried out by different laboratories using diverse techniques. Per donor, leukapheresis produced somewhere between about 0.94 and 10 billion PBMCs. The study at large found these results: Compared with non-shared clonotypes, clonotypes shared by all four sorted-subset donors had higher generation probabilities. Even with the large sequencing depth, rarefaction of the sorted-subset datasets indicated that sequencing was incomplete. Naive subsets generally had larger estimated clonotype richness than memory subsets. Pairwise subsampling led to the expectation that sequencing depth would affect the degree of clonotype sharing among donors. Across a few donors, roughly 5.4% of naive CD4, 3.5% of naive CD8, about 2.3% of memory CD4, and roughly 0.4% of memory CD8 clonotypes were shared. The small number of donors limited the genetic and exposure-history diversity represented. Sampling was restricted to blood, and TCR repertoires in tissue are likely to differ from TCR repertoires in blood.

Using the deep immunoSEQ assay, multiplex PCR amplified TCR CDR3 regions from genomic DNA. Extracted genomic DNA from each cell subset was spread evenly across all wells of several immunoSEQ 96-well plates, with each plate serving as a replicate. Each replicate PCR for sorted subsets received about 200 ng genomic DNA, equal to tens of thousands of T cell genomes. Purified libraries were measured with a Qubit 3.0 fluorometer, size-checked on a Bioanalyzer 2100, and measured again with the KAPA Library Quantification kit. Every immunoSEQ 96-well plate was sequenced on a dedicated single-read 150-cycle Illumina NextSeq 550 flow cell. Per the original workflow: Because the immunoSEQ output included only junctional sequences and no quality scores, the filtering could not be the same as the filtering used for full-length reads. Sequences were annotated with PyIR, a Python wrapper for IgBLAST v1.9, and V/J genes and CDR3 were assigned using IMGT germline references. Reads were removed for weak V/J assignments (E-value above 1e-6), missing CDR3, stop codons, out-of-frame junctions, or ambiguous translated residues. V3J clonotypes were defined as sequences sharing the same inferred V gene, J gene, and CDR3 amino acid sequence. Percentage overlap between repertoires was calculated by dividing the number of shared unique clonotypes by the size of the smaller repertoire. Repertoire richness was assessed with RTK rarefaction, the Chao1 estimator, and Recon v2.1 estimates of unobserved clonotypes. For all TCRbeta clonotypes obtained by the gDNA method from four donors, generation probabilities were computed with OLGA. Sourced from immuneACCESS, this table was stored by TCRdb with only in-frame sequences that have V and J called. A share of the clones is absent; for the studies checked, an unresolved V gene accounts for under half, and the remainder has no known explanation. V and J calls and clone size are as listed in that table; D and trimming were resolved from the DNA. In all, the sample holds about 1.5 million clones, and 95% to 99% of those were seen once. The top ten clonotypes cover less than 0.55% of the sample.

This receptor was taken from a man younger than 45 in good health. The source material was naive CD4+ T cells sorted from blood. The cell subset or site tag for this specimen amounts to: CD45RA+ positively selected. The V gene is TRBV18 and the J gene is TRBJ2-7, with 7 bases matching TRBD1. CDR3 sequence: CASSQRQGPHEQYF. The nucleotide sequence is TGTGCCAGCTCACAAAGACAGGGCCCCCACGAGCAGTACTTC.